The 10 T cell receptor beta chains below come from one sample, sequenced in a study of blood T cell repertoires in COVID-19. Some clones are missing from TCRdb's copy, which holds only in-frame ones; the method was immunoSEQ multiplex PCR. The profile shows about 89,000 clones, more than 85% of them singletons. Specimen: peripheral blood. All receptors derive from a human donor with active COVID-19. The donor label of this sample is uncertain.

This clone was picked up a small number of times. DNA for the CDR3: TGTGCCAGCAGCTCCTATCACGACAGCCACAATGAGCAGTTCTTC. It codes for CASSSYHDSHNEQFF. The chain has TRBV5-6 and TRBJ2-1, with a tentative D call TRBD1 (5 bases). This CDR3 spans 15 amino acids. V was pared by 3 bases and J by 5 bases, with 15 bases between. Germline-derived CDR1 and CDR2 are SGHDT and YYEEEE.

The chain combines TRBV9 with TRBJ2-1, with TRBD1 matching 7 bases. The CDR3 runs 17 residues. V gave up 3 bases and J gave up 0 bases; unmatched junction bases: 9. CDR1 is SGDLS and CDR2 is YYNGEE in the germline V gene. The CDR3 DNA reads TGTGCCAGCAGCGACCGGACAGGCGACAGCTCCTACAATGAGCAGTTCTTC. This encodes CASSDRTGDSSYNEQFF.

This rearrangement joins TRBV5-1 to TRBJ2-3; 10 bases agree with TRBD2. The CDR3 extends over 16 amino acids. After removal of 0 bases from V and 7 bases from J, the junction contained 8 bases not matched to a gene. CDR1 and CDR2 (germline): SGHRS, YFSETQ. The CDR3 nucleotides read TGCGCCAGCAGCTTGGTGGGGCTAGCGGGGGCCAATACGCAGTATTTT. This encodes CASSLVGLAGANTQYF.

This clone was recorded only once. This CDR3 is CASSHRTGGPQETQYF. In nucleotides, the CDR3 is TGCGCCAGCAGCCATAGGACAGGGGGACCACAAGAGACCCAGTACTTC. V is TRBV4-3 and J is TRBJ2-5; 10 positions agree with TRBD1. CDR1 is LGHNA, CDR2 YSLEER, per germline. The V segment lost 3 bases and the J segment 2 bases; nucleotides outside the gene matches: 6. The CDR3 loop spans 16 amino acids.

This chain's CDR3 is CASMTGFTEAFF. The CDR3 DNA reads as TGTGCCAGTATGACAGGGTTCACTGAAGCTTTCTTT. V is TRBV6-5 and J is TRBJ1-1; TRBD1 agrees at 7 bases. Germline-derived CDR1 and CDR2 are MNHEY and SVGAGI. The CDR3 loop spans 12 amino acids. The trim removed 9 bases at V and 4 bases at J, leaving 5 bases unmatched.

This rearrangement joins TRBV27 to TRBJ2-7; TRBD1 aligns across 9 bases. There are 14 residues in the CDR3. Losses at the gene ends were 4 bases for V and 2 bases for J; bases not matched to a gene: 3. CDR1 MNHEY and CDR2 SMNVEV come from the germline V gene (reference sequence). For the CDR3, the DNA is TGTGCCAGCAGTTCGACAGGGGGAGCCTACGAGCAGTACTTC. Amino acid sequence: CASSSTGGAYEQYF.

The genes are TRBV7-8 and TRBJ2-4, with D perhaps TRBD2 (5 bases). The V end lost 3 bases, the J end lost 0 bases, and 21 bases lay between the germline ends. Germline CDR1 is SGHVS and CDR2 is FQNEAQ. The CDR3 covers 19 residues. CDR3 sequence: CASSLPGRSVVLAKNIQYF. For the CDR3, the DNA is TGTGCCAGCAGCTTGCCGGGAAGATCTGTAGTCTTAGCCAAAAACATTCAGTACTTC.

The chain couples TRBV2 to TRBJ2-3, with a tentative D call TRBD2 (5 bases). V was clipped by 11 bases and J by 5 bases, with 11 bases between them. Looked up from germline, CDR1 is SNHLY and CDR2 is FYNNEI. This CDR3 region has 11 residues. The CDR3 is CACPGRDTQYF. DNA for the CDR3: TGTGCCTGCCCTGGGAGAGATACGCAGTATTTT.

V and J are TRBV5-1 and TRBJ2-2; D uncertain. The V end lost 0 bases, the J end lost 5 bases, and 8 bases lay between the germline ends. The CDR3 consists of 14 residues. Germline V gives CDR1 SGHRS, CDR2 YFSETQ. The CDR3 region has the DNA TGCGCCAGCAGCTTGGCTAGATCTACCGGGGAGCTGTTTTTT. The encoded protein is CASSLARSTGELFF.

This rearrangement joins TRBV6-5 to TRBJ1-6; TRBD1 might be the D (6 bases). Germline V gene data show CDR1 as MNHEY and CDR2 as SVGAGI. V shed 7 bases and J shed 10 bases, with 17 bases lying between them. The CDR3 spans 14 residues. CDR3 residues: CASTGDGRGSPLHF. The CDR3 DNA is TGTGCCAGCACCGGGGACGGCAGGGGATCACCCCTCCACTTT.